A single sample is the source of the 15 T cell receptor beta chains below, sequenced in a study of neurological immune-mediated disorders. Via MiXCR, TCRdb re-called the 5' RACE reads, giving one row per CDR3 protein. The profile shows approximately 40,000 distinct CDR3 sequences, roughly 15% of them singletons. Sequencing used CD4+ T cells from blood. Receptors were obtained from a woman in her sixties or seventies with HTLV-1-associated myelopathy (HAM/TSP).

This clonotype was counted only a few times. J is TRBJ2-4 and V is TRBV19, with D tentatively TRBD1 or TRBD2 (5 bases each). The CDR3 runs 17 residues. The V end was cut by 1 base, the J end by 1 base, with 14 bases between. Germline-derived CDR1 and CDR2 are LNHDA and SQIVND (reference sequence). The CDR3 bases are TGTGCCAGTAGTATAGTCGACAGCGGATGGGCCAAAAACATTCAGTACTTC. Its translation: CASSIVDSGWAKNIQYF.

This clonotype was seen ten or more times. The J gene is TRBJ1-2, the V gene TRBV5-1; TRBD1 is a possible D gene (6 bases). Looked up from germline, CDR1 is SGHRS and CDR2 is YFSETQ. Deletions cut 5 bases from V and 5 bases from J, with 16 bases between. The CDR3 contains 14 residues. The CDR3 DNA reads as TGCGCCAGCAGTTTCACAGGGTACGATTATGGCTACACCTTC. Translated, it gives CASSFTGYDYGYTF.

The chain has TRBV4-1 and TRBJ1-5; D unclear. Germline V lookup: CDR1 MGHRA, CDR2 YSYEKL. V lost 0 bases, J lost 0 bases, and 9 bases lay in between. The CDR3 extends over 16 amino acids. CDR3 in amino acids: CASSQDDGYSNQPQHF. The CDR3 nucleotides are TGCGCCAGCAGCCAAGACGACGGCTATAGCAATCAGCCCCAGCATTTT.

This clonotype has at least ten counts. The chain has TRBV12-3 or TRBV12-4 and TRBJ2-6; the D is unclear. The CDR3 has 13 amino acids. With 8 bases removed from V and 1 base from J, the gap between germline ends came to 6 bases. In DNA form, the CDR3 reads TGTGCCAGCCGCCGTTCTGGGGCCAACGTCCTGACTTTC. Protein product: CASRRSGANVLTF.

There are many counts of this clonotype. The chain joins TRBV6-6 to TRBJ1-4, with D unresolved. Germline V gene data show CDR1 as MNHNY and CDR2 as SVGAGI (reference sequence). The germline V and J ends were trimmed by 0 bases and 7 bases, with 6 bases remaining between them. The CDR3 covers 13 residues. The CDR3 DNA is TGTGCCAGCAGTTACTCGCTTGGTGAAAAACTGTTTTTT. Translation: CASSYSLGEKLFF.

Points on this clonotype: The germline gene is not matched at one end of the junction; a read error may be the cause. The rearrangement links TRBV18 to TRBJ2-7; the match to TRBD1 covers 12 bases. The CDR3 runs to 14 residues. Germline V CDR1 and CDR2: KGHSH, LQKENI. The CDR3 DNA sequence: TGTGCCAGCTCGGACGGGACAGGGGGCTACAAGCAGTACTTC. Its protein is CASSDGTGGYKQYF. The whole variable domain, filled in from reference TRBV18 and TRBJ2-7, reads NAGVMQNPRHLVRRRGQEARLRCSPMKGHSHVYWYRQLPEEGLKFMVYLQKENIIDESGMPKERFSAEFPKEGPSILRIQQVVRGDSAAYFCASSDGTGGYKQYFGPGTRLTVT.

This clonotype was detected ten times or more. The chain joins TRBV3-1 to TRBJ1-1; D is uncertain. Trimming shortened V by 2 bases and J by 0 bases, and 7 bases separated the two germline ends. CDR1 LGHDT and CDR2 YNNKEL come from the germline V gene (reference sequence). The CDR3 runs to 14 residues. CDR3 loop: CASSQYSMNTEAFF. The DNA of the CDR3 is TGTGCCAGCAGCCAATATAGCATGAACACTGAAGCTTTCTTT.

This clonotype was observed many times. The chain carries TRBV5-1 and TRBJ2-3, with D possibly TRBD1 on 5 matching bases. Trimming cost V 4 bases and J 2 bases, with 14 bases left between them. The CDR3 is made up of 15 amino acids. Germline CDR1 reads SGHRS; CDR2 reads YFSETQ. This CDR3 reads CASSVAARVTDTQYF. The CDR3 coding sequence is TGCGCCAGCAGCGTGGCGGCCAGGGTCACAGATACGCAGTATTTT.

This clonotype was seen repeatedly, ten times or more. This chain connects TRBV7-8 to TRBJ2-5; D remains ambiguous. CDR1 SGHVS and CDR2 FQNEAQ come from the germline V gene. The ends were cut back, 5 bases at V and 2 bases at J, with 12 bases in the middle. This CDR3 comprises 14 residues. The CDR3 bases are TGTGCCAGCAGCCTCCGTGCCAAGCAAGAGACCCAGTACTTC. Its protein is CASSLRAKQETQYF.

This clonotype appeared many times. V and J are TRBV5-1 and TRBJ2-7; 11 bases map to TRBD1. CDR1 and CDR2 from the germline V gene are SGHRS and YFSETQ. J lost 4 bases, V lost 1 base, and 10 bases had no gene match. This CDR3 is 17 amino acids long. Written as DNA, the CDR3 is TGCGCCAGCAGCTTGCTATCCCCGGACAGGGGGCAATACGAGCAGTACTTC. Translating it yields CASSLLSPDRGQYEQYF.

This clonotype was recorded many times. The CDR3 loop is CAWSVLQGPDTQYF. The CDR3 coding sequence is TGTGCCTGGAGTGTACTTCAGGGACCAGATACGCAGTATTTT. The rearrangement uses TRBV30 and TRBJ2-3; D might be TRBD1 or TRBD2, each matching 5 bases. The V gene lost 0 bases and the J gene lost 4 bases, with 11 bases spanning the gap. CDR3 length: 14 amino acids. The germline V gene has CDR1 GTSNPN and CDR2 SVGIG (reference sequence).

There are many counts of this clonotype. The chain links TRBV20-1 to TRBJ1-1; D not resolved. This CDR3 region has 17 residues. Germline-derived CDR1 and CDR2 are DFQATT and SNEGSKA (reference sequence). V dropped 0 bases and J dropped 0 bases, with 17 bases sitting between them. CDR3 in amino acids: CSARDGRRATMNTEAFF. The DNA for the CDR3 is TGCAGTGCTAGAGACGGGAGGAGAGCAACCATGAACACTGAAGCTTTCTTT.

This clonotype appeared many times. This rearrangement joins TRBV20-1 to TRBJ2-4; D unclear. In germline, CDR1 is DFQATT, CDR2 SNEGSKA (reference sequence). The CDR3 consists of 14 residues. V was clipped by 3 bases and J by 0 bases, with 9 bases between them. The CDR3 region has the DNA TGCAGTGCTAGTGGTTCTATAGCCAAAAACATTCAGTACTTC. It specifies CSASGSIAKNIQYF.

In this sample, this clonotype turned up many times. The chain joins TRBV4-2 to TRBJ2-7, with 11 bases that match TRBD2. Per germline, CDR1 LGHNA and CDR2 YNFKEQ. Trimming at V came to 1 base and at J to 0 bases, leaving 8 bases not matched to a gene. The CDR3 covers 18 residues. CDR3 in amino acids: CASSQAPTSGAFSYEQYF. In DNA, the CDR3 is TGTGCCAGCAGCCAAGCCCCGACTAGCGGGGCATTCTCCTACGAGCAGTACTTC.

Relative to its sample, this clonotype is medium-sized. The rearrangement joins TRBV4-2 to TRBJ1-2; no reliable D call. V was shortened by 1 base and J by 5 bases, with 5 bases between the two germline ends. Germline CDR1 LGHNA, CDR2 YNFKEQ. The CDR3 totals 12 residues. The CDR3, as DNA: TGTGCCAGCAGCCAAGCTTCTTATGGCTACACCTTC. It codes for CASSQASYGYTF.